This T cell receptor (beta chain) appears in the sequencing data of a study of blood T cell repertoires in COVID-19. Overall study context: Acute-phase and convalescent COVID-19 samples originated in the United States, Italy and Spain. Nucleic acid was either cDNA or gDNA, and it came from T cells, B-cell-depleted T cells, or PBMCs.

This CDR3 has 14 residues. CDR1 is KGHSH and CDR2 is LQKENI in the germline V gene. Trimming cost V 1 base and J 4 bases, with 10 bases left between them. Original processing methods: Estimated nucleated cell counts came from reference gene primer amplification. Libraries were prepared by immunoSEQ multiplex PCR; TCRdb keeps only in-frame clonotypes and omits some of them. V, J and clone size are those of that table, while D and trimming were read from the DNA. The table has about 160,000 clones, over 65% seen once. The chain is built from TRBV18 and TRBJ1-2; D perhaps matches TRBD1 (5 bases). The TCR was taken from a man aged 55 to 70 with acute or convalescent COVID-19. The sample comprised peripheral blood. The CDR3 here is CASSPRRGAYGYTF. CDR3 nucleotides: TGTGCCAGCTCACCACGGCGTGGGGCCTATGGCTACACCTTC.